The next 17 T cell receptor beta chains were all read from a single sample in a study of human T cells and chemical hapten exposure. TCRdb reprocessed the RACE reads with MiXCR, giving one entry per CDR3 protein. The profile shows 75,000 to 100,000 distinct CDR3 sequences, around 8.8% of them singletons. Time point described: healthy volunteer bleed at 2 weeks. It was from unfractionated whole blood that total RNA was extracted. Input material: whole blood. The origin of the receptors is a female donor in good health. Some clones in this sample may be carry-over from other donors' samples.

This clonotype occurred many times. This chain joins TRBV6-2 or TRBV6-3 and TRBJ1-5, with D maybe TRBD1 (6 bases). This CDR3 contains 14 residues. Germline lookup yields CDR1 MNHEY and CDR2 SVGEGT. V was shortened by 4 bases and J by 3 bases, with 10 bases between the two germline ends. In DNA form, the CDR3 reads TGTGCCAGCAGTTCTTGGACAGTCAATCAGCCCCAGCATTTT. This codes for CASSSWTVNQPQHF.

This clonotype was observed once. The chain is built from TRBV19 and TRBJ2-7; maybe TRBD2 (5 bases). The CDR3 is made up of 15 amino acids. Germline loops: CDR1 LNHDA, CDR2 SQIVND (reference sequence). V was clipped by 2 bases and J by 2 bases, with 13 bases between them. For the CDR3, the DNA is TGTGCCAGTAGTATATCCCCGGGAACAGCCTACGAGCAGTACTTC. Translation: CASSISPGTAYEQYF.

The J gene is TRBJ2-1, the V gene TRBV29-1; the match to TRBD1 covers 10 bases. CDR1 is SQVTM and CDR2 is ANQGSEA in the germline V gene. This CDR3 has 12 residues. With V trimmed by 4 bases and J by 6 bases, 0 bases remained unmatched. The CDR3 region has the DNA TGCAGCGTTGGGGACAGGGGCAATGAGCAGTTCTTC. The encoded protein is CSVGDRGNEQFF.

This clonotype appeared a few times. The chain carries TRBV28 and TRBJ2-3; 13 bases agree with TRBD2. The junction had 11 bases not matched to a gene; V was cut back by 8 bases and J by 3 bases. Germline V CDR1 and CDR2: MDHEN, SYDVKM. This CDR3 has 17 residues. CDR3 nucleotides: TGTGCCAGCTCTGGATGGACTAGCGGGAGTCTAACAGATACGCAGTATTTT. Translation gives CASSGWTSGSLTDTQYF.

This clonotype was found many times. The chain joins TRBV6-6 to TRBJ2-7, with 11 bases matching TRBD2. The CDR3 is 16 residues long. The V gene's germline CDR1 is MNHNY and CDR2 SVGAGI (reference sequence). Trimming removed 6 bases from V and 0 bases from J; junction bases left unmatched: 7. In DNA form, the CDR3 reads TGTGCCAGCAGCCCAGGGACTAGCGGTTACTCCTACGAGCAGTACTTC. Translation gives CASSPGTSGYSYEQYF.

The V call is TRBV7-2, the J call TRBJ2-3, with 7 positions matching TRBD1. This CDR3 region has 15 residues. Germline V gene sequence: CDR1 SGHTA, CDR2 FQGNSA. With 4 bases clipped from V and 2 bases from J, the junction kept 6 bases outside the gene matches. The chain's CDR3 is CASSSRQGTTDTQYF. Written as DNA, the CDR3 is TGTGCCAGCAGCTCTCGACAGGGAACCACAGATACGCAGTATTTT.

This clonotype was seen repeatedly, ten times or more. This chain joins TRBV5-1 and TRBJ2-5; weak D call: TRBD1 (6 bases). The germline gives CDR1 SGHRS, CDR2 YFSETQ. Deletions cut 4 bases from V and 5 bases from J, with 21 bases between. The CDR3 contains 16 residues. CDR3 sequence reads: CASSPRIQGRMETQYF. CDR3 bases: TGCGCCAGCAGCCCGAGGATTCAGGGGCGCATGGAGACCCAGTACTTC.

There are a few counts of this clonotype. CDR3 protein: CSVDGQGAKTF. The CDR3 DNA is TGCAGCGTTGACGGACAGGGGGCGAAAACCTTC. The chain recombines TRBV29-1 with TRBJ1-2; 11 nucleotides match TRBD1. Trimming removed 3 bases from V and 14 bases from J; junction bases left unmatched: 5. Germline values: CDR1 SQVTM, CDR2 ANQGSEA. This CDR3 region has 11 residues.

This chain links TRBV27 with TRBJ2-7; D call uncertain. CDR3 length: 14 residues. Trimming pared 5 bases from V and 6 bases from J, leaving 17 bases between. Germline CDR1 reads MNHEY; CDR2 reads SMNVEV (reference sequence). The CDR3: CASSPRTGTCEQYF. Written as DNA, the CDR3 is TGTGCCAGCAGTCCCCGGACGGGTACCTGCGAGCAGTACTTC.

A few counts support this clonotype. This chain connects TRBV12-3 or TRBV12-4 to TRBJ2-3, with TRBD2 identical over 8 bases. The CDR3 length is 15 residues. The V segment lost 3 bases and the J segment 5 bases; nucleotides outside the gene matches: 7. The CDR3 protein is CASSLNSGKRDTQYF. In DNA form, the CDR3 reads TGTGCCAGCAGTTTGAATAGCGGGAAGAGAGATACGCAGTATTTT.

The count of this clonotype is one. The rearrangement joins TRBV6-5 to TRBJ2-6; 9 positions agree with TRBD1. The CDR3 extends over 17 amino acids. Germline loops: CDR1 MNHEY, CDR2 SVGAGI. V shed 5 bases and J 2 bases; nucleotides not matched to a gene: 7. This CDR3 reads CASSQGQGRTGANVLTF. The CDR3, as DNA: TGTGCCAGCAGTCAGGGACAGGGTAGGACTGGGGCCAACGTCCTGACTTTC.

In this sample, this clonotype turned up many times. The chain joins TRBV4-3 to TRBJ1-2; D is possibly TRBD1 (6 bases). V lost 2 bases and J lost 4, with 14 bases in between. This CDR3 has 15 amino acids. Germline CDR1 reads LGHNA; CDR2 reads YSLEER. This chain's CDR3 is CASSQQGSSIYGYTF. In nucleotides, the CDR3 is TGCGCCAGCAGCCAACAGGGGTCCTCCATCTATGGCTACACCTTC.

The chain couples TRBV20-1 to TRBJ2-1; a possible D gene is TRBD2 (6 bases). This CDR3 contains 14 residues. From germline, CDR1 is DFQATT and CDR2 SNEGSKA (reference sequence). The V gene lost 7 bases and the J gene lost 0 bases, with 13 bases spanning the gap. CDR3 loop: CSVRRVSSYNEQFF. DNA for the CDR3: TGCAGTGTTCGGAGGGTGAGCTCCTACAATGAGCAGTTCTTC.

The CDR3 nucleotides are TGTGCCAGCAGTCAAATTAGCGTATACAATGAGCAGTTCTTC. Translation gives CASSQISVYNEQFF. The rearrangement joins TRBV14 to TRBJ2-1; maybe TRBD2 (5 bases). V dropped 6 bases and J dropped 4 bases, with 13 bases sitting between them. The CDR3 has 14 residues. Germline V gene lookup returns CDR1 SGHDN and CDR2 FVKESK.

This clonotype was counted ten times or more. The chain links TRBV11-3 to TRBJ1-1; 7 bases align to TRBD1. The CDR3 totals 13 residues. Germline V gene lookup returns CDR1 SGHNT and CDR2 YENEEA. The V and J ends lost 5 bases and 12 bases, in that order; junction bases with no gene match: 12. The CDR3 DNA is TGTGCCAGCAGCCGCAGACAGGGTATCTTGACTTTCTTT. This codes for CASSRRQGILTFF.

This clonotype was observed at least ten times. The CDR3 DNA reads TGCAGTGCTAGTTTTTGGGGACAGGGGGGGTCCGGGGAGCTGTTTTTT. This encodes CSASFWGQGGSGELFF. This chain joins TRBV20-1 and TRBJ2-2; TRBD1 agrees at 11 bases. This CDR3 comprises 16 residues. The junction had 9 bases not matched to a gene; V was cut back by 3 bases and J by 6 bases. Germline V gene data show CDR1 as DFQATT and CDR2 as SNEGSKA (reference sequence).

V gene TRBV3-1 combines with J gene TRBJ2-3, with TRBD2 matching 9 bases. The CDR3 length is 16 residues. Germline V gives CDR1 LGHDT, CDR2 YNNKEL (reference sequence). V lost 1 base to trimming and J lost 3 bases; unmatched junction nucleotides: 5. This CDR3 is CASSQGSGSMTDTQYF. The CDR3 bases are TGTGCCAGCAGCCAAGGTAGCGGGAGTATGACAGATACGCAGTATTTT.